The rows below give T cell receptor beta chains drawn from one sample of a study of vaccination and CD4 T cells after COVID-19. For these receptors, no antigen is known. TCRdb re-derived calls from the PCR reads in MiXCR, one entry per CDR3 protein. The sample yields around 20,000 distinct CDR3 sequences, 40% to 50% seen once. The sequencing input was cultured CD4+ T cells from blood. These receptors were taken from a human donor with COVID-19. Both conserved end residues are part of each CDR3. The order of the fields is D gene, CDR3 length, clone size, V gene, J gene, CDR3 DNA, CDR3 protein. The D gene is left open where the match is weak. Only some rows state a clone size, as once, few, many or a class for expanded clones.

d_gene: -
len: 16
abundance: -
v_gene: TRBV7-2
j_gene: TRBJ1-5
CDR3nt: TGTGCCAGCAGCAGTGATAAGGACAGAATCAATCAGCCCCAGCATTTT
CDR3aa: CASSSDKDRINQPQHF

d_gene: TRBD1
len: 15
abundance: -
v_gene: TRBV24-1
j_gene: TRBJ1-2
CDR3nt: TGTGCCACCAGTGAAGGGACAGGGGGCGTTGATGGCTACACCTTC
CDR3aa: CATSEGTGGVDGYTF

d_gene: -
len: 15
abundance: -
v_gene: TRBV20-1
j_gene: TRBJ1-6
CDR3nt: TGCAGTGCTAGAAGGCCAGGGGCAGATAATTCACCCCTCCACTTT
CDR3aa: CSARRPGADNSPLHF

d_gene: -
len: 16
abundance: few
v_gene: TRBV12-3/TRBV12-4
j_gene: TRBJ1-5
CDR3nt: TGTGCCAGCAGTTTTTGGGCTGCCCATAGCAATCAGCCCCAGCATTTT
CDR3aa: CASSFWAAHSNQPQHF

d_gene: -
len: 13
abundance: -
v_gene: TRBV20-1
j_gene: TRBJ2-5
CDR3nt: TGCAGTGCTCACCGTCGTGGCCAAGAGACCCAGTACTTC
CDR3aa: CSAHRRGQETQYF

d_gene: TRBD2
len: 17
abundance: -
v_gene: TRBV19
j_gene: TRBJ2-2
CDR3nt: TGTGCCAGTAGTATGCGCGCCCTAGCGGTCAACACCGGGGAGCTGTTTTTT
CDR3aa: CASSMRALAVNTGELFF

d_gene: TRBD1
len: 17
abundance: once
v_gene: TRBV5-4
j_gene: TRBJ2-3
CDR3nt: TGTGCCAGCAGCTTGAGGAGTCAGGGGGCGGGCACAGATACGCAGTATTTT
CDR3aa: CASSLRSQGAGTDTQYF

d_gene: TRBD2
len: 13
abundance: -
v_gene: TRBV10-3
j_gene: TRBJ2-5
CDR3nt: TGTGCCACGGGGGGAGACAGCCAAGAGACCCAGTACTTC
CDR3aa: CATGGDSQETQYF

d_gene: TRBD1
len: 13
abundance: few
v_gene: TRBV10-1
j_gene: TRBJ1-1
CDR3nt: TGCGCCAGCAGTGAGGCAGGGGGCAGCGAAGCTTTCTTT
CDR3aa: CASSEAGGSEAFF

d_gene: -
len: 11
abundance: few
v_gene: TRBV6-2/TRBV6-3
j_gene: TRBJ2-7
CDR3nt: TGTGCCAGCAACATCGGGGACGAGCAGTACTTC
CDR3aa: CASNIGDEQYF

d_gene: -
len: 13
abundance: few
v_gene: TRBV20-1
j_gene: TRBJ1-5
CDR3nt: TGCAGTGGAACAGAGGGTGGGAATCAGCCCCAGCATTTT
CDR3aa: CSGTEGGNQPQHF

d_gene: TRBD1
len: 14
abundance: few
v_gene: TRBV20-1
j_gene: TRBJ1-3
CDR3nt: TGCAGTGCTAGGGGGACAGGGACGGGAAACACCATATATTTT
CDR3aa: CSARGTGTGNTIYF

d_gene: -
len: 12
abundance: -
v_gene: TRBV29-1
j_gene: TRBJ1-2
CDR3nt: TGCAGCGTTGAGAAGGCTGTCGAGGACTACACCTTC
CDR3aa: CSVEKAVEDYTF

d_gene: TRBD1
len: 15
abundance: few
v_gene: TRBV25-1
j_gene: TRBJ1-2
CDR3nt: TGTGCCAGCAGTGACCGCCGGGACAGGGTTAATGGCTACACCTTC
CDR3aa: CASSDRRDRVNGYTF

d_gene: TRBD1
len: 15
abundance: -
v_gene: TRBV2
j_gene: TRBJ1-2
CDR3nt: TGTGCCAGCACAAACCGGGACAGGGGTTTGTCTGGCTACACCTTC
CDR3aa: CASTNRDRGLSGYTF

d_gene: TRBD1
len: 15
abundance: -
v_gene: TRBV7-2
j_gene: TRBJ1-2
CDR3nt: TGTGCCAGCAGCCCTGTCGACAGGGGGGGCTATGGCTACACCTTC
CDR3aa: CASSPVDRGGYGYTF

d_gene: -
len: 16
abundance: few
v_gene: TRBV4-1
j_gene: TRBJ2-2
CDR3nt: TGCGCCAGCAGCCAAGATCGAAGGACAGAGGCCGGGGAGCTGTTTTTT
CDR3aa: CASSQDRRTEAGELFF

d_gene: -
len: 12
abundance: -
v_gene: TRBV24-1
j_gene: TRBJ2-1
CDR3nt: TGTGCCACCGGTGACGGGCTAGCCCCTCAAGTCTTC
CDR3aa: CATGDGLAPQVF

d_gene: -
len: 13
abundance: few
v_gene: TRBV7-2
j_gene: TRBJ1-2
CDR3nt: TGTGCCAGCAGCTTAGTGACAGCCTATGGCTACACCTTC
CDR3aa: CASSLVTAYGYTF

d_gene: -
len: 16
abundance: few
v_gene: TRBV2
j_gene: TRBJ1-5
CDR3nt: TGTGCCAGCAAAACCCTGACGTCGGCGGAAAATCAGCCCCAGCATTTT
CDR3aa: CASKTLTSAENQPQHF

d_gene: TRBD1
len: 17
abundance: -
v_gene: TRBV5-1
j_gene: TRBJ1-1
CDR3nt: TGCGCCAGCAGCCAACGACCCACGACAGGGGGGAACACTGAAGCTTTCTTT
CDR3aa: CASSQRPTTGGNTEAFF

d_gene: TRBD1
len: 16
abundance: -
v_gene: TRBV19
j_gene: TRBJ1-6
CDR3nt: TGTGCCAGTAGTGTGGCCTGGACAGGGAGTGATTCACCCCTCCACTTT
CDR3aa: CASSVAWTGSDSPLHF

d_gene: TRBD2
len: 15
abundance: -
v_gene: TRBV4-2
j_gene: TRBJ2-1
CDR3nt: TGTGCCAGCAGCCCGGGGACTAGCGGGGGGAATGAGCAGTTCTTC
CDR3aa: CASSPGTSGGNEQFF

d_gene: -
len: 12
abundance: -
v_gene: TRBV18
j_gene: TRBJ1-1
CDR3nt: TGTGCCAGCCCACCCTCTGTCAGAGAAGCTTTCTTT
CDR3aa: CASPPSVREAFF

d_gene: TRBD1
len: 14
abundance: -
v_gene: TRBV7-8
j_gene: TRBJ2-7
CDR3nt: TGTGCCAGCAGCGACAGGGAGTCGTCCTACGAGCAGTACTTC
CDR3aa: CASSDRESSYEQYF

d_gene: -
len: 12
abundance: -
v_gene: TRBV5-1
j_gene: TRBJ2-4
CDR3nt: TGCGCCAGCAGAAATGGGCAAAACATTCAGTACTTC
CDR3aa: CASRNGQNIQYF

d_gene: TRBD1
len: 13
abundance: few
v_gene: TRBV20-1
j_gene: TRBJ2-3
CDR3nt: TGCAGTGCTAGCAGGACAGGCGCAGATACGCAGTATTTT
CDR3aa: CSASRTGADTQYF

d_gene: -
len: 19
abundance: -
v_gene: TRBV24-1
j_gene: TRBJ1-3
CDR3nt: TGTGCCACCAGTGATTTTCCCGGGACGGAGATATCCTCTGGAAACACCATATATTTT
CDR3aa: CATSDFPGTEISSGNTIYF

d_gene: -
len: 15
abundance: -
v_gene: TRBV6-1
j_gene: TRBJ1-2
CDR3nt: TGTGCCAGCAGTGAAACTCCGTCCTATAGGGATGGCTACACCTTC
CDR3aa: CASSETPSYRDGYTF

d_gene: TRBD2
len: 16
abundance: -
v_gene: TRBV4-1
j_gene: TRBJ2-5
CDR3nt: TGCGCCAGCAGCCAAGCCTTAGCGGGGGGGCGTGAGACCCAGTACTTC
CDR3aa: CASSQALAGGRETQYF

d_gene: -
len: 16
abundance: -
v_gene: TRBV7-9
j_gene: TRBJ1-2
CDR3nt: TGTGCCAGCAGCTTGGACCCCTCGGGGGTGACCTATGGCTACACCTTC
CDR3aa: CASSLDPSGVTYGYTF

d_gene: -
len: 18
abundance: -
v_gene: TRBV7-3
j_gene: TRBJ2-1
CDR3nt: TGTGCCAGCAGACACCGCCCGCGCGGCCCACCCCCAGGCAATGAGCAGTTCTTC
CDR3aa: CASRHRPRGPPPGNEQFF

d_gene: TRBD1
len: 16
abundance: -
v_gene: TRBV25-1
j_gene: TRBJ2-1
CDR3nt: TGTGCCAGCAGCCCGCCTGGACAGGGAGGTTGGAATGAGCAGTTCTTC
CDR3aa: CASSPPGQGGWNEQFF

d_gene: -
len: 14
abundance: few
v_gene: TRBV6-2/TRBV6-3
j_gene: TRBJ1-1
CDR3nt: TGTGCCAGCAGTTGGCGGTTGCTGGTACCTGAAGCTTTCTTT
CDR3aa: CASSWRLLVPEAFF

d_gene: TRBD1
len: 15
abundance: -
v_gene: TRBV9
j_gene: TRBJ1-5
CDR3nt: TGTGCCAGCAGCGTTAAGACAGGGGTGAGTCAGCCCCAGCATTTT
CDR3aa: CASSVKTGVSQPQHF

d_gene: TRBD1
len: 17
abundance: -
v_gene: TRBV2
j_gene: TRBJ1-2
CDR3nt: TGTGCCAGCAGTGAACTGATGGGACAGGGTACAGGGGATGGCTACACCTTC
CDR3aa: CASSELMGQGTGDGYTF

d_gene: TRBD1
len: 15
abundance: few
v_gene: TRBV5-1
j_gene: TRBJ1-6
CDR3nt: TGCGCCAGCAGCGCGACAGGGGACAAGAATTCACCCCTCCACTTT
CDR3aa: CASSATGDKNSPLHF

d_gene: -
len: 12
abundance: -
v_gene: TRBV12-3/TRBV12-4
j_gene: TRBJ1-1
CDR3nt: TGTGCCAGCAGTTTAGGGGAATTTGAAGCTTTCTTT
CDR3aa: CASSLGEFEAFF

d_gene: -
len: 13
abundance: few
v_gene: TRBV6-5
j_gene: TRBJ1-6
CDR3nt: TGTGCCAGCAGTTACCAGAGGGGCGGATCCCTCCACTTT
CDR3aa: CASSYQRGGSLHF

d_gene: -
len: 13
abundance: -
v_gene: TRBV25-1
j_gene: TRBJ1-2
CDR3nt: TGTGCCAGCAGTGAACGGGCGGCCGTAGGCTACACCTTC
CDR3aa: CASSERAAVGYTF

d_gene: TRBD1
len: 14
abundance: -
v_gene: TRBV7-2
j_gene: TRBJ1-2
CDR3nt: TGTGCCAGCAGCCCACAGGGGCCTATTGCGGGCTACACCTTC
CDR3aa: CASSPQGPIAGYTF

d_gene: TRBD1
len: 16
abundance: few
v_gene: TRBV20-1
j_gene: TRBJ2-1
CDR3nt: TGCAGTGCCCCCCGCCCCCGACAGGGCCCCTACAATGAGCAGTTCTTC
CDR3aa: CSAPRPRQGPYNEQFF

d_gene: -
len: 16
abundance: -
v_gene: TRBV7-3
j_gene: TRBJ2-1
CDR3nt: TGTGCCAGCAGCCGTCGCGGGGGCAGCTCCTACAATGAGCAGTTCTTC
CDR3aa: CASSRRGGSSYNEQFF

d_gene: -
len: 13
abundance: -
v_gene: TRBV4-3
j_gene: TRBJ1-2
CDR3nt: TGCGCCAGCAGCCAAGATGTGGCATATGGCTACACCTTC
CDR3aa: CASSQDVAYGYTF

d_gene: -
len: 14
abundance: -
v_gene: TRBV5-1
j_gene: TRBJ2-2
CDR3nt: TGCGCCAGCAGCCCCGCAGGGGACACCGGGGAGCTGTTTTTT
CDR3aa: CASSPAGDTGELFF

d_gene: -
len: 15
abundance: -
v_gene: TRBV5-1
j_gene: TRBJ2-3
CDR3nt: TGCGCCAGCAGCCCAGGGTCGGGACTGACAGATACGCAGTATTTT
CDR3aa: CASSPGSGLTDTQYF

d_gene: -
len: 12
abundance: -
v_gene: TRBV2
j_gene: TRBJ1-1
CDR3nt: TGTGCCAGCAGTGATCAGGGGAACGAAGCTTTCTTT
CDR3aa: CASSDQGNEAFF

d_gene: TRBD1
len: 15
abundance: -
v_gene: TRBV14
j_gene: TRBJ1-6
CDR3nt: TGTGCCAGCAGCCAAGGACAGGGGATTTATTCACCCCTCCACTTT
CDR3aa: CASSQGQGIYSPLHF

d_gene: TRBD2
len: 15
abundance: -
v_gene: TRBV12-3/TRBV12-4
j_gene: TRBJ2-1
CDR3nt: TGTGCCAGCACTCACTCTAGCGGTACCTACAATGAGCAGTTCTTC
CDR3aa: CASTHSSGTYNEQFF

d_gene: -
len: 14
abundance: -
v_gene: TRBV5-5
j_gene: TRBJ1-2
CDR3nt: TGTGCCAGCAGCAAAAGGGACCGCTACTATGGCTACACCTTC
CDR3aa: CASSKRDRYYGYTF

d_gene: -
len: 13
abundance: -
v_gene: TRBV30
j_gene: TRBJ2-5
CDR3nt: TGTGCCTGGAGTGTGGGACAAAAAGAGACCCAGTACTTC
CDR3aa: CAWSVGQKETQYF

d_gene: -
len: 13
abundance: -
v_gene: TRBV7-3
j_gene: TRBJ1-1
CDR3nt: TGTGCCAGCAGCTTAACGAGGGATCTGGAAGCTTTCTTT
CDR3aa: CASSLTRDLEAFF

d_gene: -
len: 13
abundance: few
v_gene: TRBV27
j_gene: TRBJ1-1
CDR3nt: TGTGCCAGCGGAAGGGGCCGGGAGACTGAAGCTTTCTTT
CDR3aa: CASGRGRETEAFF

d_gene: -
len: 15
abundance: few
v_gene: TRBV7-9
j_gene: TRBJ1-2
CDR3nt: TGTGCCAGCAGCTTAGAGGAGGCCCTCAGGGGTGGCTACACCTTC
CDR3aa: CASSLEEALRGGYTF